This T cell receptor beta chain emerged from a study of T cell changes during pregnancy in multiple sclerosis. Clones were read by immunoSEQ multiplex PCR, and TCRdb kept only the in-frame ones, dropping some. The sample lists tens of thousands of clones, 85% to 95% occurring once. This clone was picked up one time. Germline CDR1 is PRHDT and CDR2 is FYEKMQ (reference sequence). The CDR3 length is 14 residues. Trimming took 3 bases from V and 4 from J, leaving 12 bases between them. The TCR originated in a female donor with multiple sclerosis, enrolled in a pregnancy study. The sequenced sample consisted of peripheral blood. The chain has TRBV13 and TRBJ1-1; D is perhaps TRBD1 (6 bases). The chain's CDR3 is CASSLGQGGTEAFF. DNA for the CDR3: TGTGCCAGCAGCTTGGGGCAAGGGGGCACTGAAGCTTTCTTT.